This record covers a single TCR beta chain. This record comes from a study of T cell responses to AZD1222 COVID-19 vaccine. The wider study: It was second doses at about 4 or about 12 weeks that were pooled.

Data came from immunoSEQ multiplex PCR; TCRdb stores just in-frame clones and leaves some out. The table includes under 200,000 clones, more than 80% detected once. V dropped 4 bases and J dropped 7 bases, with 14 bases sitting between them. This CDR3 has 15 amino acids. Germline V gene lookup returns CDR1 LNHDA and CDR2 SQIVND (reference sequence). Sample: peripheral blood, taken on day 0 of AZD1222 vaccination. The V call is TRBV19, the J call TRBJ1-6; TRBD1 is a possible D gene (5 bases). The receptor comes from an adult in good health. CDR3 sequence reads: CASSSVAGRNSPLHF. In DNA form, the CDR3 reads TGTGCCAGTAGTAGCGTGGCAGGGAGGAATTCACCCCTCCACTTT.